One and the same sample provided the 32 T cell receptor beta chains below, sequenced in a study of identical twins. TCRdb processed the 5' RACE reads anew with MiXCR; each CDR3 protein has one entry. The top ten hold 0.85% to 1% of the sample, which has around 680,000 distinct CDR3 sequences, 8.6% seen once. The same specimen was also included in a second study, on yellow fever vaccine responses in identical twins.

The sequenced material came from PBMCs. The receptors here all came from a woman younger than 30 in good health.

This clonotype was seen at least ten times. This sequence joins TRBV25-1 and TRBJ2-7; D is undetermined. CDR1 is MGHDK, CDR2 SYGVNS, per germline. V lost 2 bases to trimming and J lost 3 bases, with 8 bases between them. This CDR3 contains 13 residues. In nucleotides, the CDR3 is TGTGCCAGCAGTGAACCAGGATACTACGAGCAGTACTTC. It is translated as CASSEPGYYEQYF.

In this sample, this clonotype turned up a few times. The J gene is TRBJ2-7, the V gene TRBV10-3; TRBD2 might be the D (6 bases). The CDR3 is 13 amino acids. Germline lookup yields CDR1 ENHRY and CDR2 SYGVKD. V lost 6 bases, J lost 2 bases, and 11 bases lay in between. CDR3 nucleotide sequence: TGTGCCATCAGATGGACTATCCCCTACGAGCAGTACTTC. Encoded protein: CAIRWTIPYEQYF.

This clonotype was counted only a few times. This chain links TRBV18 with TRBJ1-4, with a weak D call TRBD1 (6 bases). The CDR3 consists of 19 residues. Germline V gives CDR1 KGHSH, CDR2 LQKENI. V was cut by 2 bases and J by 1 base, with 20 bases left in between. CDR3 protein: CASSPFFQGRGGTNEKLFF. The CDR3 DNA sequence: TGTGCCAGCTCACCATTCTTCCAGGGGCGAGGAGGAACTAATGAAAAACTGTTTTTT.

This clonotype was seen only a few times. This rearrangement joins TRBV4-3 to TRBJ2-1; D remains unclear. Germline V lookup: CDR1 LGHNA, CDR2 YSLEER. V lost 0 bases to trimming and J lost 2 bases, with 11 bases between them. The CDR3 has 16 amino acids. CDR3 amino acids: CASSQDSGGAYNEQFF. The CDR3 DNA follows: TGCGCCAGCAGCCAAGATAGTGGCGGAGCCTACAATGAGCAGTTCTTC.

This clonotype has just a few counts. This rearrangement joins TRBV7-9 to TRBJ2-3, with 9 bases lining up with TRBD1. This CDR3 is 14 amino acids long. The V gene's germline CDR1 is SEHNR and CDR2 FQNEAQ (reference sequence). V gave up 6 bases and J gave up 5 bases; unmatched junction bases: 6. Here the CDR3 DNA reads TGTGCCAGCAGACGACAGGGGGGGGAAGATACGCAGTATTTT. It yields the protein CASRRQGGEDTQYF.

The chain combines TRBV7-2 with TRBJ1-4; 8 bases line up with TRBD1. The CDR3 extends over 15 amino acids. The V gene end was trimmed by 5 bases and the J gene end by 3 bases; junction bases not matched to a gene: 5. CDR1 SGHTA and CDR2 FQGNSA come from the germline V gene. The CDR3, as DNA: TGTGCCAGCAGCCGAGACAGGGGCCCTAATGAAAAACTGTTTTTT. This gives the protein CASSRDRGPNEKLFF.

This clonotype came up a few times. The rearrangement joins TRBV6-5 to TRBJ2-1; 10 nucleotides line up with TRBD2. Germline CDR1 MNHEY, CDR2 SVGAGI. V lost 2 bases, J lost 8 bases, and 9 bases stayed unmatched. This CDR3 comprises 16 residues. CDR3 protein: CASSYEWASGGYEQFF. CDR3 in DNA: TGTGCCAGCAGTTACGAGTGGGCTAGCGGGGGTTATGAGCAGTTCTTC.

This clonotype was observed a handful of times. The genes are TRBV24-1 and TRBJ2-1; tentative D call: TRBD2 (5 bases). CDR3 size: 16 residues. Germline loops: CDR1 KGHDR, CDR2 SFDVKD. V was pared by 5 bases and J by 8 bases, with 21 bases between. The CDR3 region has the DNA TGTGCCACCAGTGTTTGGGGAGAGGGATTGGGTGATGAGCAGTTCTTC. Protein sequence: CATSVWGEGLGDEQFF.

There are a few counts of this clonotype. This rearrangement joins TRBV5-6 to TRBJ2-3; TRBD2 might be the D (6 bases). Germline V CDR1 and CDR2: SGHDT, YYEEEE. The V end lost 4 bases, the J end lost 0 bases, and 18 bases lay between the germline ends. The CDR3 length is 17 residues. CDR3 residues: CASSARRTGTSTDTQYF. The CDR3 DNA sequence: TGTGCCAGCAGCGCCCGTCGAACCGGGACTAGCACAGATACGCAGTATTTT.

A few counts support this clonotype. This chain joins TRBV5-4 and TRBJ1-4; the D is unclear. The CDR3 extends over 13 amino acids. The V gene lost 3 bases and the J gene lost 8 bases, with 11 bases spanning the gap. Germline CDR1 and CDR2: SGHNT and YYREEE (reference sequence). The DNA of the CDR3 is TGTGCCAGCAGCTACCACGTCCAAGAAAAACTGTTTTTT. This codes for CASSYHVQEKLFF.

This rearrangement joins TRBV5-1 to TRBJ2-5; 13 bases fit TRBD2. The CDR3 has 15 amino acids. V shed 4 bases, J shed 6 bases, and the junction held 6 bases outside the gene matches. Looked up from germline, CDR1 is SGHRS and CDR2 is YFSETQ. For the CDR3, the DNA is TGCGCCAGCAGCCCAGGACTAGCGGGGGCCAAGACCCAGTACTTC. It is translated as CASSPGLAGAKTQYF.

This sequence joins TRBV28 and TRBJ1-4, with 10 bases that match TRBD1. Losses at the gene ends were 5 bases for V and 6 bases for J; bases not matched to a gene: 6. This CDR3 comprises 15 residues. From germline, CDR1 is MDHEN and CDR2 SYDVKM. The CDR3 coding sequence is TGTGCCAGCAGTCGGCCCGGGACAGGGGATGAAAAACTGTTTTTT. It codes for CASSRPGTGDEKLFF. The variable domain in full, with the rest retrieved from reference TRBV28 and TRBJ1-4, is DVKVTQSSRYLVKRTGEKVFLECVQDMDHENMFWYRQDPGLGLRLIYFSYDVKMKEKGDIPEGYSVSREKKERFSLILESASTNQTSMYLCASSRPGTGDEKLFFGSGTQLSVL.

The V gene is TRBV4-2, the J gene TRBJ2-3; TRBD2 matches 14 bases. The trim removed 4 bases at V and 1 base at J, leaving 7 bases unmatched. This CDR3 is 18 amino acids long. Germline lookup yields CDR1 LGHNA and CDR2 YNFKEQ. The CDR3 here is CASSPGTSGGSRTDTQYF. DNA for the CDR3: TGTGCCAGCAGCCCGGGGACTAGCGGGGGATCCCGCACAGATACGCAGTATTTT.

The genes are TRBV12-3 or TRBV12-4 and TRBJ1-1, with 8 bases that match TRBD1. This CDR3 is built from 12 residues. Germline trimming cut 2 bases from V and 9 bases from J; bases unmatched to any gene: 2. The CDR3 DNA is TGTGCCAGCAGTTTAAGGGACAGGAAAGCTTTCTTT. This encodes CASSLRDRKAFF.

The chain carries TRBV6-5 and TRBJ2-5, with D perhaps TRBD1 (5 bases). The germline gives CDR1 MNHEY, CDR2 SVGAGI. V gave up 0 bases and J gave up 4 bases, with 9 bases separating them. This CDR3 is built from 14 residues. The CDR3 is CASSYSNGAETQYF. The CDR3 coding sequence is TGTGCCAGCAGTTACTCGAATGGGGCAGAGACCCAGTACTTC.

The chain has TRBV28 and TRBJ2-7; D might be TRBD1 (6 bases). V lost 1 base to trimming and J lost 6 bases, with 16 bases between them. The germline V gene encodes CDR1 MDHEN and CDR2 SYDVKM. The CDR3 totals 15 residues. Written as DNA, the CDR3 is TGTGCCAGCAGTTTATACACGGGCAGGGGAATCGAGCAGTACTTC. It codes for CASSLYTGRGIEQYF.

This clonotype was found a few times. The chain combines TRBV4-2 with TRBJ2-7, with 13 bases matching TRBD2. Per germline, CDR1 LGHNA and CDR2 YNFKEQ. CDR3 size: 18 residues. The junction had 12 bases not matched to a gene; V was cut back by 0 bases and J by 7 bases. This CDR3 is CASSQDPHGLAGAGEQYF. The CDR3 nucleotides are TGTGCCAGCAGCCAAGATCCCCACGGACTAGCGGGAGCAGGGGAGCAGTACTTC.

The chain carries TRBV19 and TRBJ1-1; D is uncertain. The ends were cut back, 2 bases at V and 3 bases at J, with 7 bases in the middle. From germline, CDR1 is LNHDA and CDR2 SQIVND (reference sequence). The CDR3 runs to 13 residues. The CDR3: CASSIRRDTEAFF. In DNA form, the CDR3 reads TGTGCCAGTAGTATACGGCGGGACACTGAAGCTTTCTTT.

The chain uses TRBV29-1 and TRBJ2-7, with D maybe TRBD2 (5 bases). Per the germline V gene, CDR1 is SQVTM and CDR2 is ANQGSEA. The CDR3 has 12 amino acids. V was trimmed by 0 bases and J by 10 bases, leaving 13 bases between them. The CDR3 reads CSVEDLEAEQYF. The CDR3 DNA sequence: TGCAGCGTTGAAGATTTGGAAGCGGAACAGTACTTC.

The rearrangement joins TRBV24-1 to TRBJ2-3; 10 nucleotides agree with TRBD2. Germline V gene data show CDR1 as KGHDR and CDR2 as SFDVKD. V lost 4 bases to trimming and J lost 4 bases; unmatched junction nucleotides: 7. The CDR3 is made up of 16 amino acids. CDR3 loop: CATSDPSGRGADTQYF. As DNA, the CDR3 is TGTGCCACCAGTGACCCCAGCGGGAGGGGCGCAGATACGCAGTATTTT.

This clonotype was counted between two and nine times. The chain is built from TRBV6-5 and TRBJ2-7; D gene uncertain. This CDR3 has 14 residues. Germline CDR1 reads MNHEY; CDR2 reads SVGAGI. Deletions cut 0 bases from V and 1 base from J, with 7 bases between. The CDR3 DNA is TGTGCCAGCAGTTACTCGGTAGGGTCCTACGAGCAGTACTTC. It is translated as CASSYSVGSYEQYF.

This chain connects TRBV29-1 to TRBJ1-1, with 9 bases fitting TRBD1. The CDR3 has 13 amino acids. V gave up 7 bases and J gave up 4 bases; unmatched junction bases: 7. Germline V gives CDR1 SQVTM, CDR2 ANQGSEA. The CDR3 loop reads CSAGDRASTEAFF. In nucleotides, the CDR3 is TGCAGCGCCGGGGACAGGGCGAGCACTGAAGCTTTCTTT. Based on the CDR3 plus reference TRBV29-1 and TRBJ1-1, the full variable domain is SAVISQKPSRDICQRGTSLTIQCQVDSQVTMMFWYRQQPGQSLTLIATANQGSEATYESGFVIDKFPISRPNLTFSTLTVSNMSPEDSSIYLCSAGDRASTEAFFGQGTRLTVV.

In its sample, this clonotype was seen a few times. The chain joins TRBV6-2 or TRBV6-3 to TRBJ2-2; 13 bases fit TRBD2. The CDR3 is 19 residues long. Germline-derived CDR1 and CDR2 are MNHEY and SVGEGT. The trim removed 4 bases at V and 7 bases at J, leaving 15 bases unmatched. In nucleotides, the CDR3 is TGTGCCAGCAGTTTCGGACTAGCGGGAGTAGGCCGAAGGGACGGGGAGCTGTTTTTT. Its protein product is CASSFGLAGVGRRDGELFF.

Ten or more counts support this clonotype. This chain joins TRBV29-1 and TRBJ2-1, with D uncertain. The CDR3 extends over 16 amino acids. V was cut by 0 bases and J by 0 bases, with 12 bases left in between. Germline V gives CDR1 SQVTM, CDR2 ANQGSEA. CDR3 amino acids: CSVEEGAAYSYNEQFF. The DNA of the CDR3 is TGCAGCGTTGAAGAGGGTGCAGCCTACTCCTACAATGAGCAGTTCTTC.

This clonotype was seen only a few times. This rearrangement joins TRBV27 to TRBJ2-7, with 11 bases that match TRBD1. The CDR3 is 16 amino acids. J was trimmed by 4 bases and V by 5 bases; bases with no gene match: 10. Germline assignment: CDR1 MNHEY and CDR2 SMNVEV (reference sequence). The CDR3 nucleotides are TGTGCCAGCAGTGGAAGCCGGGACAGGGGGTGGTACGAGCAGTACTTC. Translated: CASSGSRDRGWYEQYF.

This clonotype showed up many times. This sequence joins TRBV7-8 and TRBJ2-7; TRBD1 is a possible D gene (6 bases). CDR3 length: 17 amino acids. CDR1 SGHVS and CDR2 FQNEAQ come from the germline V gene. V dropped 1 base and J dropped 9 bases, with 25 bases sitting between them. The CDR3 protein is CASSLGRRPGQLLRQYF. The CDR3 nucleotides read TGTGCCAGCAGCTTAGGACGACGCCCCGGACAGTTACTCCGGCAGTACTTC.

This clonotype came up a few times. V usage is TRBV11-2 and J usage is TRBJ2-7; 7 positions agree with TRBD2. V gave up 1 base and J gave up 3 bases; unmatched junction bases: 9. The CDR3 extends over 16 amino acids. Looked up from germline, CDR1 is SGHAT and CDR2 is FQNNGV. The CDR3 sequence: CASSLVGGSQDYEQYF. CDR3 nucleotide sequence: TGTGCCAGCAGCTTAGTCGGCGGGAGTCAGGACTACGAGCAGTACTTC.

This clonotype was counted a few times. This sequence joins TRBV9 and TRBJ2-7; D remains ambiguous. There are 13 residues in the CDR3. Trimming took off 4 bases at V and 7 bases at J, with 15 bases between the two ends. Germline CDR1 and CDR2: SGDLS and YYNGEE. CDR3 region: CASSSDPFKEQYF. DNA of the CDR3: TGTGCCAGCAGCTCGGATCCGTTTAAAGAGCAGTACTTC. Looking up the rest from reference TRBV9 and TRBJ2-7 gives the full variable domain: DSGVTQTPKHLITATGQRVTLRCSPRSGDLSVYWYQQSLDQGLQFLIQYYNGEERAKGNILERFSAQQFPDLHSELNLSSLELGDSALYFCASSSDPFKEQYFGPGTRLTVT.

This clonotype was recorded at least ten times. V usage is TRBV12-3 or TRBV12-4 and J usage is TRBJ1-5; D gene uncertain. CDR3 length: 16 residues. V gave up 1 base and J gave up 3 bases, with 13 bases separating them. CDR3 protein: CASSLVTSADNQPQHF. CDR3 in DNA: TGTGCCAGCAGTTTAGTTACGTCGGCAGACAATCAGCCCCAGCATTTT.

About this clonotype itself: No conserved phenylalanine or tryptophan is present at the end of the CDR3, so a read error is the likely explanation. The rearrangement joins TRBV20-1 to TRBJ2-7, with no clear D. Deletions cut 3 bases from V and 4 bases from J, with 10 bases between. The germline V gene has CDR1 DFQATT and CDR2 SNEGSKA (reference sequence). The CDR3 is 12 amino acids. The CDR3 protein is CSASLDGYEQYL. The DNA for the CDR3 is TGCAGTGCTAGCTTGGACGGATACGAGCAGTACCTC.

This clonotype came up a few times. V is TRBV28 and J is TRBJ1-4, with D hard to call. The germline V and J ends were trimmed by 2 bases and 5 bases, with 9 bases remaining between them. CDR1 is MDHEN and CDR2 is SYDVKM in the germline V gene. The length of the CDR3 is 14 residues. The CDR3 sequence is CASSLPVKNEKLFF. CDR3 nucleotide sequence: TGTGCCAGCAGTTTACCCGTGAAGAATGAAAAACTGTTTTTT.

The chain is built from TRBV5-5 and TRBJ2-5, with D perhaps given as TRBD1 or TRBD2 (6 bases each). V was clipped by 2 bases and J by 1 base, with 15 bases between them. Looked up from germline, CDR1 is SGHKS and CDR2 is YYEKEE (reference sequence). The length of the CDR3 is 16 residues. In DNA, the CDR3 is TGTGCCAGCAGCTTAGGGGGGACCACCGCCCAAGAGACCCAGTACTTC. Translating it yields CASSLGGTTAQETQYF.